These 6 T cell receptor beta chains were all obtained from the same sample, sequenced in a study of T-cell reconstitution after alpha-beta-depleted transplantation in children (dated by TCRdb to about 2016). Library preparation used PCR. These reads were obtained on an Illumina HiSeq 2500. To normalize quantification of the TCRbeta repertoire, the TCR libraries were built with molecular barcoding that relied on unique molecular identifiers. TCRdb reran the public reads through fastp at Q25 and MiXCR, keeping productive beta chains. Every distinct CDR3 protein forms one entry, paired with its most common genes and DNA. The sample table contains some 500,000 distinct CDR3 sequences; only one count was recorded for approximately 16% of them. The top ten hold less than 4% of the sample. The sample here was PBMCs from the stem cell graft donor, taken from the stem cell graft. Receptors originate from a human donor who donated a stem cell graft to a child with acute lymphoblastic leukemia.

This clonotype was counted a few times. The chain links TRBV12-3 or TRBV12-4 to TRBJ2-3; D remains unclear. The CDR3 is 17 amino acids. V lost 7 bases and J lost 0, with 20 bases in between. The CDR3 sequence is CASTIAFTESSTDTQYF. The DNA for the CDR3 is TGTGCCAGCACCATCGCCTTTACAGAGTCTAGCACAGATACGCAGTATTTT.

V gene TRBV12-3 or TRBV12-4 combines with J gene TRBJ1-4; TRBD1 aligns across 10 bases. The V and J ends lost 5 bases and 8 bases, in that order; junction bases with no gene match: 8. This CDR3 region has 15 residues. DNA of the CDR3: TGTGCCAGCAGTCCCGGGACAGGGGTTCAGGAAAAACTGTTTTTT. Its translation: CASSPGTGVQEKLFF.

The rearrangement links TRBV3-1 to TRBJ2-2; D is undetermined. CDR3 size: 14 residues. Germline CDR1 reads LGHDT; CDR2 reads YNNKEL (reference sequence). Between the trimmed V and J ends, which lost 4 bases and 1 base, there was a span of 7 bases. CDR3 loop: CASSPPWNTGELFF. In DNA form, the CDR3 reads TGTGCCAGCAGCCCCCCTTGGAACACCGGGGAGCTGTTTTTT. Filled out from reference TRBV3-1 and TRBJ2-2, the complete variable domain reads DTAVSQTPKYLVTQMGNDKSIKCEQNLGHDTMYWYKQDSKKFLKIMFSYNNKELIINETVPNRFSPKSPDKAHLNLHINSLELGDSAVYFCASSPPWNTGELFFGEGSRLTVL.

The gene calls are TRBV24-1 and TRBJ2-4; TRBD1 might be the D (5 bases). This CDR3 comprises 16 residues. V shed 4 bases and J shed 4 bases, with 16 bases lying between them. In germline, CDR1 is KGHDR, CDR2 SFDVKD. CDR3 region: CATSDSGMGPKNIQYF. As DNA, the CDR3 is TGTGCCACCAGTGACTCAGGGATGGGGCCAAAAAACATTCAGTACTTC.

This clonotype was seen a handful of times. This chain connects TRBV12-3 or TRBV12-4 to TRBJ2-1, with no clear D. Trimming removed 2 bases from V and 3 bases from J, with 8 bases in between. This CDR3 has 14 amino acids. For the CDR3, the DNA is TGTGCCAGCAGTTTATTAGACCGCTACAATGAGCAGTTCTTC. Amino acid sequence: CASSLLDRYNEQFF.

The chain uses TRBV6-5 and TRBJ1-3; D remains unclear. The CDR3 length is 17 residues. CDR1 is MNHEY, CDR2 SVGAGI, per germline. Trimming cost V 2 bases and J 0 bases, with 14 bases left between them. The DNA of the CDR3 is TGTGCCAGCAGTTACCGTTTACAAGGGAGCTCTGGAAACACCATATATTTT. Protein sequence: CASSYRLQGSSGNTIYF.